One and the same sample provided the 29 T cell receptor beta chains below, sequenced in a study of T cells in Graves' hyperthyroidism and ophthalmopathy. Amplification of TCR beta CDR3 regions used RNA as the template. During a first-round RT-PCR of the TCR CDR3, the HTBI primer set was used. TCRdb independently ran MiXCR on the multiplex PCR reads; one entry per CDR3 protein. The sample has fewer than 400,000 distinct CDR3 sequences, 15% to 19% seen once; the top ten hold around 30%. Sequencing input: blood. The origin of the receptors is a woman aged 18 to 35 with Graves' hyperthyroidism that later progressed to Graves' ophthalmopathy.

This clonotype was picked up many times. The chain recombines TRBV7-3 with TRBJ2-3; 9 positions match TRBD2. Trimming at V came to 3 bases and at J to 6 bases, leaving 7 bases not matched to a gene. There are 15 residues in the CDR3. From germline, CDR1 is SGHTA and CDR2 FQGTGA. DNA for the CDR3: TGTGCCAGCAGCTTTGCGGGAGGGCAGGCGGATACGCAGTATTTT. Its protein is CASSFAGGQADTQYF.

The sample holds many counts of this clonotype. The CDR3 coding sequence is TGTGCCAGCAGTTTATTTGGCGGGAGGGCCAGTGAGCAGTACTTC. It encodes CASSLFGGRASEQYF. The chain joins TRBV28 to TRBJ2-7, with TRBD2 identical over 9 bases. The CDR3 consists of 15 residues. CDR1 is MDHEN and CDR2 is SYDVKM in the germline V gene. Losses at the gene ends were 1 base for V and 7 bases for J; bases not matched to a gene: 8.

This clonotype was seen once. The CDR3 region is CASSLSQPGYGYTF. CDR3 sequence (DNA): TGTGCCAGCAGCTTGTCTCAGCCTGGCTATGGCTACACCTTC. V gene TRBV5-6 combines with J gene TRBJ1-2; D is undetermined. Trimming pared 1 base from V and 4 bases from J, leaving 11 bases between. This CDR3 is 14 amino acids long. The germline gives CDR1 SGHDT, CDR2 YYEEEE.

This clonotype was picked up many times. In nucleotides, the CDR3 is TGCAGTGCTGACGCCAGCGGTGGGATCGACGAGCAGTACTTC. Translation gives CSADASGGIDEQYF. The V gene is TRBV20-1, the J gene TRBJ2-7; weak D call: TRBD2 (5 bases). This CDR3 spans 14 amino acids. Germline V gene lookup returns CDR1 DFQATT and CDR2 SNEGSKA (reference sequence). The V end was cut by 5 bases, the J end by 5 bases, with 19 bases between.

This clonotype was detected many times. Here the CDR3 DNA reads TGCAGTGCTAGGGTCCGGACTAGCTTCTACGAGCAGTACTTC. Translating gives CSARVRTSFYEQYF. This chain uses TRBV20-1 with TRBJ2-7; 8 bases map to TRBD2. Germline V CDR1 and CDR2: DFQATT, SNEGSKA (reference sequence). The trim removed 3 bases at V and 3 bases at J, leaving 7 bases unmatched. The CDR3 covers 14 residues.

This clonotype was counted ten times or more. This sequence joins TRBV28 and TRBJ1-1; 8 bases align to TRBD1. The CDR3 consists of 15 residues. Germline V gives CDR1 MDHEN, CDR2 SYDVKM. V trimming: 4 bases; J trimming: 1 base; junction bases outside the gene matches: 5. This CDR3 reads CASSSTDRENTEAFF. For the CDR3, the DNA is TGTGCCAGCAGTTCCACGGACAGGGAGAACACTGAAGCTTTCTTT.

The CDR3 here is CASSERGHPFLAKNIQYF. In nucleotides, the CDR3 is TGTGCCAGCAGTGAAAGGGGACATCCATTCTTAGCCAAAAACATTCAGTACTTC. The rearrangement links TRBV2 to TRBJ2-4; tentatively, D is TRBD1 (6 bases). The length of the CDR3 is 18 residues. V dropped 2 bases and J dropped 0 bases, with 17 bases sitting between them. Germline lookup yields CDR1 SNHLY and CDR2 FYNNEI. The complete variable domain, with remaining parts taken from reference TRBV2 and TRBJ2-4, reads EPEVTQTPSHQVTQMGQEVILRCVPISNHLYFYWYRQILGQKVEFLVSFYNNEISEKSEIFDDQFSVERPDGSNFTLKIRSTKLEDSAMYFCASSERGHPFLAKNIQYFGAGTRLSVL.

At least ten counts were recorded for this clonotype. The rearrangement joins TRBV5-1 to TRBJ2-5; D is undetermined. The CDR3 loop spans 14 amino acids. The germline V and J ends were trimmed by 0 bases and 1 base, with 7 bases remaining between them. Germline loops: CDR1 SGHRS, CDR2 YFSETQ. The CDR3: CASSLAKLQETQYF. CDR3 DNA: TGCGCCAGCAGCTTGGCGAAACTCCAAGAGACCCAGTACTTC.

CDR3 sequence reads: CASNRGYQPQHF. The CDR3 nucleotides read TGTGCCAGCAATAGGGGCTATCAGCCCCAGCATTTT. The rearrangement uses TRBV6-2 or TRBV6-3 and TRBJ1-5; D might be TRBD1 (5 bases). The germline V gene encodes CDR1 MNHEY and CDR2 SVGEGT. V was shortened by 7 bases and J by 5 bases, with 9 bases between the two germline ends. The CDR3 extends over 12 amino acids.

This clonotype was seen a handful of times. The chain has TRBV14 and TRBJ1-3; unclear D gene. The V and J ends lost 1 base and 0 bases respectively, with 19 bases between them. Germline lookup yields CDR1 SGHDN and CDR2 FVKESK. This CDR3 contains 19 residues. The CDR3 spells CASSQAPASPNYSGNTIYF. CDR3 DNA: TGTGCCAGCAGCCAAGCCCCAGCCTCTCCGAATTACTCTGGAAACACCATATATTTT.

CDR3 in DNA: TGCAGTGCTAGAGGGGCGCTAGCCTCCTACAATGAGCAGTTCTTC. Amino acids: CSARGALASYNEQFF. The chain couples TRBV20-1 to TRBJ2-1, with TRBD2 as a possible D gene (5 bases). The CDR3 sequence is 15 residues long. Germline V gene data show CDR1 as DFQATT and CDR2 as SNEGSKA (reference sequence). Trimming left V 1 base short and J 0 bases short, with 10 bases between.

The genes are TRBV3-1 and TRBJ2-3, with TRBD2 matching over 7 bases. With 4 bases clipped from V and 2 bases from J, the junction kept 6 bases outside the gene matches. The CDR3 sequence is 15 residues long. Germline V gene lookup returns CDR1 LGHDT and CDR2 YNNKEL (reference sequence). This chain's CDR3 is CASSPSGTITDTQYF. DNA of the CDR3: TGTGCCAGCAGCCCATCCGGGACTATCACAGATACGCAGTATTTT.

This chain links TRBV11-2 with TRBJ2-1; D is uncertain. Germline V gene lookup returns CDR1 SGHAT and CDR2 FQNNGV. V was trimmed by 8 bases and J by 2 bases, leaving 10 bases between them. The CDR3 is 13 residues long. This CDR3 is CASGARPYNEQFF. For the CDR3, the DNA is TGTGCCAGCGGAGCTAGACCCTACAATGAGCAGTTCTTC. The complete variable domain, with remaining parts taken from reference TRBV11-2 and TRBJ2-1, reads EAGVAQSPRYKIIEKRQSVAFWCNPISGHATLYWYQQILGQGPKLLIQFQNNGVVDDSQLPKDRFSAERLKGVDSTLKIQPAKLEDSAVYLCASGARPYNEQFFGPGTRLTVL.

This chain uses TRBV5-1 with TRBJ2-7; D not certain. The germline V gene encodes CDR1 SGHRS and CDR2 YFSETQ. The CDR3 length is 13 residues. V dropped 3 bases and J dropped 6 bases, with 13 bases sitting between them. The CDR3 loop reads CASSSERGGEQYF. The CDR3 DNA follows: TGCGCCAGCAGCTCCGAGCGTGGTGGCGAGCAGTACTTC.

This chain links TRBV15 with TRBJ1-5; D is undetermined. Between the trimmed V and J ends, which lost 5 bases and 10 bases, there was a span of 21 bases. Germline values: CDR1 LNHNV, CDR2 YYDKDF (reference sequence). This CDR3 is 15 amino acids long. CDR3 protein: CATSWAPGREKPQHF. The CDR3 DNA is TGTGCCACCAGCTGGGCCCCGGGGAGGGAGAAACCCCAGCATTTT.

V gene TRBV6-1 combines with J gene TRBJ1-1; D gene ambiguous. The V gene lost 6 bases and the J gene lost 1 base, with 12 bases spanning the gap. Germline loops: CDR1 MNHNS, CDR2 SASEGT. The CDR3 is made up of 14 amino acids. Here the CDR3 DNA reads TGTGCCAGCAGCACTGGATGGGAGAACACTGAAGCTTTCTTT. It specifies CASSTGWENTEAFF.

The CDR3 loop reads CSPRPLGRPLPEAFF. DNA for the CDR3: TGCAGCCCCCGCCCCTTGGGACGTCCCCTCCCTGAAGCTTTCTTT. The chain couples TRBV29-1 to TRBJ1-1; tentatively, D is TRBD1 (5 bases). CDR3 size: 15 residues. Germline V gene data show CDR1 as SQVTM and CDR2 as ANQGSEA. Trimming took 8 bases from V and 6 from J, leaving 25 bases between them.

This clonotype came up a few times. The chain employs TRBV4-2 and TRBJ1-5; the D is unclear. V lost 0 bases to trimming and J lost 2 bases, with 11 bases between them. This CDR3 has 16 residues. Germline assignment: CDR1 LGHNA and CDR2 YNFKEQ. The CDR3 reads CASSQDIEPRNQPQHF. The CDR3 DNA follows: TGTGCCAGCAGCCAAGATATAGAACCCCGCAATCAGCCCCAGCATTTT.

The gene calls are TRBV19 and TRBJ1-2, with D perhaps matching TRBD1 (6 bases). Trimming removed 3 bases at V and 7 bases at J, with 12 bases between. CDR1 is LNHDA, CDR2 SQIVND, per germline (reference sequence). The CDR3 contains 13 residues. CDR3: CASSMRTAGGYTF. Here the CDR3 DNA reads TGTGCCAGTAGTATGAGGACAGCCGGTGGCTACACCTTC.

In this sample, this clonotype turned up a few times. The CDR3 here is CASSLQGTSSGRVYEQYF. Here the CDR3 DNA reads TGTGCCAGCAGCTTACAGGGGACTTCTTCGGGCCGAGTATACGAGCAGTACTTC. This chain connects TRBV7-2 to TRBJ2-7; D possibly uses TRBD1 or TRBD2 (6 bases each). Deletions cut 2 bases from V and 4 bases from J, with 24 bases between. Germline V gives CDR1 SGHTA, CDR2 FQGNSA. The CDR3 totals 18 residues.

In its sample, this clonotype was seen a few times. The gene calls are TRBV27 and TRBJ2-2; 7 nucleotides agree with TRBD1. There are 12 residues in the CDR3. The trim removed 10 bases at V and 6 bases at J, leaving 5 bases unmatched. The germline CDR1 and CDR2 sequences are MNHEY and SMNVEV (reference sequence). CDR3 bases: TGTGCCACTCAAACAGGGGCCGGGGAGCTGTTTTTT. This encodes CATQTGAGELFF.

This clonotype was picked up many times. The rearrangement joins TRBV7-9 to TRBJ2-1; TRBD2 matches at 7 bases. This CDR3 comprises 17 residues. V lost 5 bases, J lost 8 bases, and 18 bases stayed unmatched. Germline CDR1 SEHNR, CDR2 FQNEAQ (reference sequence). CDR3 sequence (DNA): TGTGCCAGCAGCCTCCTAGGCGGGGGAGTACCTGGGGATGAGCAGTTCTTC. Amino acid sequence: CASSLLGGGVPGDEQFF.

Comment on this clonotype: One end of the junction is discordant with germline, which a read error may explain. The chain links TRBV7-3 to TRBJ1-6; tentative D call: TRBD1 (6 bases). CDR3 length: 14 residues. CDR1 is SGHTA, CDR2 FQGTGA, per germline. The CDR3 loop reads CASSSGTMNSPPHF. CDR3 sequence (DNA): TGTGCCAGCAGCTCCGGGACAATGAATTCACCCCCCCACTTT.

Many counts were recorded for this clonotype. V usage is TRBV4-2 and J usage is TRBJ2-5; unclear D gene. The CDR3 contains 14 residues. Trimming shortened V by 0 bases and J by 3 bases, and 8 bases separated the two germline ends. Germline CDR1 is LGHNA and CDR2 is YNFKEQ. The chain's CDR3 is CASSQDPGKETQYF. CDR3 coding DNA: TGTGCCAGCAGCCAAGATCCTGGGAAAGAGACCCAGTACTTC.

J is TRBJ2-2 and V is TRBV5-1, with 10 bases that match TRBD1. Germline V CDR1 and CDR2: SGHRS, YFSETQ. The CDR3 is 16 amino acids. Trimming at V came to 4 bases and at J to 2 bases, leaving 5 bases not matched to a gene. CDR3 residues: CASSPGQGVNTGELFF. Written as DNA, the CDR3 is TGCGCCAGCAGCCCTGGACAGGGGGTAAACACCGGGGAGCTGTTTTTT. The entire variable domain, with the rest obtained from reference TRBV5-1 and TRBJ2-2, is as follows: KAGVTQTPRYLIKTRGQQVTLSCSPISGHRSVSWYQQTPGQGLQFLFEYFSETQRNKGNFPGRFSGRQFSNSRSEMNVSTLELGDSALYLCASSPGQGVNTGELFFGEGSRLTVL.

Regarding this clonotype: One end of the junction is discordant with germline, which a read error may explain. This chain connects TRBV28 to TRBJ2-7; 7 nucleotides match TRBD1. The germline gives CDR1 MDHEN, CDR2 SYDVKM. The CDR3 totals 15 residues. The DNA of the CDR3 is TGCGCCAGCAGCCCCCGGACAGGCCTCGCCTACGAGCAGTACTTC. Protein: CASSPRTGLAYEQYF.

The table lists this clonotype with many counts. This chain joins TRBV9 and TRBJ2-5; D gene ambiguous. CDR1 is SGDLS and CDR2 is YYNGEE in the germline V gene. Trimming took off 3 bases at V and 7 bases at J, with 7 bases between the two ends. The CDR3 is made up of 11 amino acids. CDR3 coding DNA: TGTGCCAGCAGCGCGGGTGGGACCCAGTACTTC. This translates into CASSAGGTQYF.

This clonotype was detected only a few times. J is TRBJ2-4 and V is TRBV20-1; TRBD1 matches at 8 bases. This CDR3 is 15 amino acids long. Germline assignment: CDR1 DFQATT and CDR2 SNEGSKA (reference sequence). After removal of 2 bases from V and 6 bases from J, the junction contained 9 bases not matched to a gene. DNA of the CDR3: TGCAGTGCTAGACCCCTCCGGGACAGGAGAAACATTCAGTACTTC. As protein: CSARPLRDRRNIQYF.

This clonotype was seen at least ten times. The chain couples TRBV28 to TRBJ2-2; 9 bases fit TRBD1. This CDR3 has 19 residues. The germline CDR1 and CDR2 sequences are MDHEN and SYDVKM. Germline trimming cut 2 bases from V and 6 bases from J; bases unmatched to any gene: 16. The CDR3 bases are TGTGCCAGCAGTTTACCTTACTCCGGGACAGGGAAAAACGCCGGGGAGCTGTTTTTT. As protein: CASSLPYSGTGKNAGELFF.